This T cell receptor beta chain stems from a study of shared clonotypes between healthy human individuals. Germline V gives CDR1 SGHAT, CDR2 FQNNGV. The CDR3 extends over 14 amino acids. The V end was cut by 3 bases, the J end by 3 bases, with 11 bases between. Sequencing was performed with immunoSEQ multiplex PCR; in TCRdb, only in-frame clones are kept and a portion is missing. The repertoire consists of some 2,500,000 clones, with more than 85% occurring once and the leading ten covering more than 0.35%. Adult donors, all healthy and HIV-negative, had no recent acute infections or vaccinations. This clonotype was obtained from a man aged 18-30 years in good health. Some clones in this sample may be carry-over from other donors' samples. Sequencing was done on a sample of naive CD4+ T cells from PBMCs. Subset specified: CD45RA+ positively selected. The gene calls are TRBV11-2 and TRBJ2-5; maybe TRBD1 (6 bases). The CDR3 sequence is CASSFQDSKETQYF. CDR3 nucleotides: TGTGCCAGCAGCTTTCAGGACAGCAAAGAGACCCAGTACTTC.